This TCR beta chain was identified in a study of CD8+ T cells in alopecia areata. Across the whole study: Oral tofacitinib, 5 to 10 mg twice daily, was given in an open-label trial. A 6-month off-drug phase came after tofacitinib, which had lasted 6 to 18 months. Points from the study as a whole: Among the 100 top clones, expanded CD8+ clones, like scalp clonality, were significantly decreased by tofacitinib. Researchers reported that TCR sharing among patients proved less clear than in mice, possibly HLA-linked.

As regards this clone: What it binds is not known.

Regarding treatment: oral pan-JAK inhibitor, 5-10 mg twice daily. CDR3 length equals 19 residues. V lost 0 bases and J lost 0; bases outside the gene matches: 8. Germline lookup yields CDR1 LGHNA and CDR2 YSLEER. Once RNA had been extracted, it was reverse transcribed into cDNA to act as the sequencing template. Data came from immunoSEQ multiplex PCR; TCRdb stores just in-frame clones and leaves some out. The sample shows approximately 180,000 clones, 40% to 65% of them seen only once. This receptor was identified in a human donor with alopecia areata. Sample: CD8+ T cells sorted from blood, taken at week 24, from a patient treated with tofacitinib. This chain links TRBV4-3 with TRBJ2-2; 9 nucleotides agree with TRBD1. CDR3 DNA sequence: TGCGCCAGCAGCCAAGAAGGGACAGGGTTTTTACCGAACACCGGGGAGCTGTTTTTT. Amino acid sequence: CASSQEGTGFLPNTGELFF.